The present TCR beta chain was sequenced within a study of early T cells in non-severe SARS-CoV-2 infection. Study-level background: The authors sequenced bulk RNA from unsorted whole blood, leaving chains unpaired.

Germline V lookup: CDR1 DFQATT, CDR2 SNEGSKA (reference sequence). CDR3 length: 13 amino acids. Trimming took off 3 bases at V and 3 bases at J, with 12 bases between the two ends. Separate cDNA molecules each had unique molecular identifiers attached to them. A single record per CDR3 protein comes from TCRdb applying MiXCR to the 5' RACE reads. Among approximately 67,000 distinct CDR3 sequences listed, around 10% were seen once. Overall study findings and caveats: Private and CD4 specificities were missed by VDJdb matching, which favored anti-spike CD8 responses.

Concerning this clonotype: Its antigen is still unknown.

The chain is built from TRBV20-1 and TRBJ2-7; D possibly corresponds to TRBD2 (5 bases). The sample taken for sequencing was whole blood. The receptor was derived from an adult who was a healthcare worker with PCR-confirmed SARS-CoV-2 infection or an uninfected control (not recorded which). This CDR3 is CSARAPRDYEQYF. CDR3 in DNA: TGCAGTGCTAGGGCCCCCCGGGACTACGAGCAGTACTTC.